The 30 T cell receptor beta chains below come from one sample, sequenced in a study of cytomegalovirus exposure and HLA in healthy donors. PCR involved 60 Vbeta and 13 Jbeta primers. Clones were sequenced by immunoSEQ multiplex PCR, and TCRdb holds only the in-frame ones, with some missing. Of some 200,000 clones in the sample, around 75% are singletons; the top ten hold more than 6%. The sample taken for sequencing was PBMCs. The receptors here all came from a man aged 35-49 years in good health and CMV-seropositive.

V usage is TRBV19 and J usage is TRBJ2-6; D remains unclear. The length of the CDR3 is 14 residues. Germline CDR1 and CDR2: LNHDA and SQIVND (reference sequence). With 7 bases removed from V and 2 bases from J, the gap between germline ends came to 9 bases. CDR3 sequence reads: CASIEAPGANVLTF. The DNA of the CDR3 is TGTGCCAGTATAGAAGCCCCTGGGGCCAACGTCCTGACTTTC. Using reference TRBV19 and TRBJ2-6 for the parts outside the CDR3, the full variable domain is DGGITQSPKYLFRKEGQNVTLSCEQNLNHDAMYWYRQDPGQGLRLIYYSQIVNDFQKGDIAEGYSVSREKKESFPLTVTSAQKNPTAFYLCASIEAPGANVLTFGAGSRLTVL.

This clone has only one observation. The gene calls are TRBV7-9 and TRBJ2-2; TRBD2 matches at 10 bases. V shed 5 bases and J 6 bases; nucleotides not matched to a gene: 12. The CDR3 runs 17 residues. CDR1 SEHNR and CDR2 FQNEAQ come from the germline V gene (reference sequence). The chain's CDR3 is CASSRPSSGGPPGELFF. In nucleotides, the CDR3 is TGTGCCAGCAGCCGACCTTCTAGCGGGGGTCCACCCGGGGAGCTGTTTTTT.

V is TRBV10-1 and J is TRBJ2-5; 10 bases are shared with TRBD1. The closer fit of TRBJ2-7 to the DNA end suggests the J call may be wrong. Germline V gene lookup returns CDR1 WNHNN and CDR2 SYGVQD (reference sequence). The CDR3 covers 14 residues. The CDR3 region has the DNA TGCGCCAGCGGTCCCGGGACAGGGGTCCACGAGCAGTACTTC. Translation: CASGPGTGVHEQYF.

The chain is built from TRBV27 and TRBJ2-7; D is possibly TRBD2 (5 bases). The CDR3 is 14 amino acids. Deletions cut 3 bases from V and 6 bases from J, with 15 bases between. CDR1 and CDR2 from the germline V gene are MNHEY and SMNVEV (reference sequence). The CDR3 loop is CASSFSPSGFEQYF. In nucleotides, the CDR3 is TGTGCCAGCAGTTTTAGTCCCTCGGGATTCGAGCAGTACTTC.

The chain combines TRBV27 with TRBJ2-3; D is perhaps TRBD2 (6 bases). The CDR3 loop spans 14 amino acids. Trimming stripped 6 bases from V and 2 bases from J, with 12 bases between. Looked up from germline, CDR1 is MNHEY and CDR2 is SMNVEV (reference sequence). The CDR3 region is CASSRTNPTDTQYF. CDR3 coding DNA: TGTGCCAGCAGCCGGACTAACCCCACAGATACGCAGTATTTT.

A single count supports this clone. The chain uses TRBV7-9 and TRBJ2-1; a possible D gene is TRBD1 (6 bases). V was cut by 1 base and J by 6 bases, with 13 bases left in between. The CDR3 contains 15 residues. Germline loops: CDR1 SEHNR, CDR2 FQNEAQ (reference sequence). This CDR3 is CASSLVRGPFNEQFF. CDR3 nucleotide sequence: TGTGCCAGCAGCTTAGTCAGGGGCCCCTTCAATGAGCAGTTCTTC.

This chain connects TRBV5-4 to TRBJ1-1; maybe TRBD1 (6 bases). This CDR3 region has 13 residues. The V gene's germline CDR1 is SGHNT and CDR2 YYREEE (reference sequence). The V end was cut by 2 bases, the J end by 6 bases, with 11 bases between. The CDR3 region has the DNA TGTGCCAGCAGCTTAAACAGGGACCCTGAAGCTTTCTTT. Translation gives CASSLNRDPEAFF.

J is TRBJ2-1 and V is TRBV9; D call uncertain. Germline V gives CDR1 SGDLS, CDR2 YYNGEE. The CDR3 length is 16 residues. V gave up 1 base and J gave up 8 bases, with 19 bases separating them. The CDR3 nucleotides read TGTGCCAGCAGCGTACTGGGCGAAATACGGCATGATGAGCAGTTCTTC. Amino acid sequence: CASSVLGEIRHDEQFF.

The V gene is TRBV13, the J gene TRBJ1-3; tentative D call: TRBD1 (5 bases). Trimming took off 2 bases at V and 3 bases at J, with 20 bases between the two ends. This CDR3 is 18 amino acids long. Germline lookup yields CDR1 PRHDT and CDR2 FYEKMQ (reference sequence). The CDR3 is CASSLNDARGLSGNTIYF. DNA of the CDR3: TGTGCCAGCAGCTTAAATGACGCCCGGGGGTTGAGTGGAAACACCATATATTTT. Full variable domain (outside the CDR3, taken from reference TRBV13 and TRBJ1-3): AAGVIQSPRHLIKEKRETATLKCYPIPRHDTVYWYQQGPGQDPQFLISFYEKMQSDKGSIPDRFSAQQFSDYHSELNMSSLELGDSALYFCASSLNDARGLSGNTIYFGEGSWLTVV.

V is TRBV28 and J is TRBJ1-5; no definite D call. There are 17 residues in the CDR3. The germline V gene has CDR1 MDHEN and CDR2 SYDVKM. V was trimmed by 1 base and J by 0 bases, leaving 13 bases between them. The CDR3 spells CASSLFEAIVSNQPQHF. The CDR3 DNA sequence: TGTGCCAGCAGTTTATTCGAGGCGATAGTTAGCAATCAGCCCCAGCATTTT.

Only a few counts were recorded for this clone. The chain combines TRBV7-3 with TRBJ2-7, with TRBD1 matching over 7 bases. The V and J ends lost 2 bases and 4 bases, in that order; junction bases with no gene match: 5. In germline, CDR1 is SGHTA, CDR2 FQGTGA. The CDR3 is 14 amino acids. CDR3 in amino acids: CASSLGGQPYEQYF. CDR3 coding DNA: TGTGCCAGCAGCTTAGGGGGACAGCCTTACGAGCAGTACTTC.

The DNA for the CDR3 is TGTGCCAGCAGCTACCCTGCGGCCGGGGGGCGTGAGCAGTTCTTC. Residues: CASSYPAAGGREQFF. The chain has TRBV5-4 and TRBJ2-1; a possible D gene is TRBD2 (7 bases). V lost 3 bases and J lost 9, with 19 bases in between. CDR1 is SGHNT, CDR2 YYREEE, per germline (reference sequence). The CDR3 is made up of 15 amino acids. Full variable domain (outside the CDR3, taken from reference TRBV5-4 and TRBJ2-1): ETGVTQSPTHLIKTRGQQVTLRCSSQSGHNTVSWYQQALGQGPQFIFQYYREEENGRGNFPPRFSGLQFPNYSSELNVNALELDDSALYLCASSYPAAGGREQFFGPGTRLTVL.

This chain connects TRBV10-3 to TRBJ2-3, with 7 bases matching TRBD1. With 10 bases clipped from V and 4 bases from J, the junction kept 8 bases outside the gene matches. The CDR3 totals 13 residues. Germline V gene lookup returns CDR1 ENHRY and CDR2 SYGVKD. CDR3: CATTQGQPDTQYF. The CDR3 DNA follows: TGTGCCACGACCCAGGGACAGCCAGATACGCAGTATTTT.

For this clone: Since no conserved phenylalanine or tryptophan closes the CDR3, a read error is the likely cause. The DNA is omitted, as the CDR3 cannot be located on it reliably, and the CDR3 follows TCRdb's listing. The J gene is TRBJ2-7, the V gene TRBV21-1; no check of the table's D call, TRBD2, against the DNA was made. TRBV21-1 is annotated as a pseudogene. The CDR3 length is 11 residues, termini included. The CDR3 region is CASSKKKQAGD.

This chain links TRBV30 with TRBJ2-1, with 9 positions matching TRBD1. The trim removed 5 bases at V and 8 bases at J, leaving 7 bases unmatched. CDR1 is GTSNPN and CDR2 is SVGIG in the germline V gene (reference sequence). This CDR3 contains 13 residues. The CDR3 reads CAWAGTGFHEQFF. The DNA for the CDR3 is TGTGCCTGGGCCGGGACAGGGTTCCATGAGCAGTTCTTC.

V is TRBV5-4 and J is TRBJ1-5; TRBD1 might be the D (6 bases). In germline, CDR1 is SGHNT, CDR2 YYREEE (reference sequence). CDR3 length: 15 amino acids. V lost 4 bases, J lost 3 bases, and 14 bases lay in between. CDR3 residues: CASSEQGRDNQPQHF. The CDR3 DNA follows: TGTGCCAGCAGCGAACAGGGTAGGGACAATCAGCCCCAGCATTTT.

About this clone itself: The junction departs from germline at one end; a sequencing error may be responsible. This sequence joins TRBV30 and TRBJ2-7; D is unresolved. Germline-derived CDR1 and CDR2 are GTSNPN and SVGIG (reference sequence). The CDR3 loop spans 12 amino acids. The CDR3 sequence: CAWSRTVYEQHF. In DNA, the CDR3 is TGTGCCTGGAGTCGTACAGTATACGAGCAGCACTTC.

V and J are TRBV28 and TRBJ2-3; 9 positions match TRBD1. Germline lookup yields CDR1 MDHEN and CDR2 SYDVKM. J was trimmed by 3 bases and V by 6 bases; bases with no gene match: 4. The CDR3 contains 14 residues. The CDR3 DNA reads TGTGCCAGCAGCACGGGACAGGGAACAGATACGCAGTATTTT. Its translation: CASSTGQGTDTQYF.

The V and J genes are TRBV19 and TRBJ1-2, with 7 nucleotides matching TRBD1. Per germline, CDR1 LNHDA and CDR2 SQIVND (reference sequence). Germline trimming cut 5 bases from V and 2 bases from J; bases unmatched to any gene: 23. The length of the CDR3 is 20 residues. The CDR3 loop is CASSATPGTAIPGLNYGYTF. Written as DNA, the CDR3 is TGTGCCAGTAGTGCCACCCCCGGGACAGCGATTCCCGGACTAAACTATGGCTACACCTTC. The variable domain in full, completed from reference TRBV19 and TRBJ1-2, reads DGGITQSPKYLFRKEGQNVTLSCEQNLNHDAMYWYRQDPGQGLRLIYYSQIVNDFQKGDIAEGYSVSREKKESFPLTVTSAQKNPTAFYLCASSATPGTAIPGLNYGYTFGSGTRLTVV.

The genes are TRBV7-2 and TRBJ2-3, with 16 positions matching TRBD2. Germline-derived CDR1 and CDR2 are SGHTA and FQGNSA. V lost 0 bases to trimming and J lost 5 bases; unmatched junction nucleotides: 2. This CDR3 contains 17 residues. CDR3 sequence (DNA): TGTGCCAGCAGCTTAGCGGGACTAGCGGGGGGGCTAGATACGCAGTATTTT. Translated, it gives CASSLAGLAGGLDTQYF.

The chain recombines TRBV19 with TRBJ2-3, with TRBD1 identical over 8 bases. The V gene end was trimmed by 6 bases and the J gene end by 1 base; junction bases not matched to a gene: 9. CDR3 length: 16 residues. Germline V gene sequence: CDR1 LNHDA, CDR2 SQIVND (reference sequence). The CDR3 DNA follows: TGTGCCAGTAGGCTCGCAGGGGGCGCCGGCACAGATACGCAGTATTTT. It yields the protein CASRLAGGAGTDTQYF.

The chain has TRBV19 and TRBJ1-1; tentative D call: TRBD1 (6 bases). Trimming pared 5 bases from V and 4 bases from J, leaving 14 bases between. This CDR3 comprises 14 residues. Germline values: CDR1 LNHDA, CDR2 SQIVND (reference sequence). The CDR3 region has the DNA TGTGCCAGTAGTCAACAGGGATGGGGCACTGAAGCTTTCTTT. Its protein product is CASSQQGWGTEAFF. Together with reference TRBV19 and TRBJ1-1, the CDR3 gives the full variable domain: DGGITQSPKYLFRKEGQNVTLSCEQNLNHDAMYWYRQDPGQGLRLIYYSQIVNDFQKGDIAEGYSVSREKKESFPLTVTSAQKNPTAFYLCASSQQGWGTEAFFGQGTRLTVV.

This chain uses TRBV19 with TRBJ1-6; the match to TRBD1 covers 9 bases. From germline, CDR1 is LNHDA and CDR2 SQIVND (reference sequence). The CDR3 spans 15 residues. The V gene end was trimmed by 9 bases and the J gene end by 5 bases; junction bases not matched to a gene: 8. CDR3 DNA: TGTGCCAGCACTCCTGGGACAGGGAATAATTCACCCCTCCACTTT. It encodes CASTPGTGNNSPLHF.

V and J are TRBV2 and TRBJ2-3; D is possibly TRBD1 (5 bases). Germline V gene sequence: CDR1 SNHLY, CDR2 FYNNEI. With 7 bases removed from V and 2 bases from J, the gap between germline ends came to 16 bases. The CDR3 is 15 residues long. The CDR3 coding sequence is TGTGCCAGCATGACCCAGGGTGTGATCACAGATACGCAGTATTTT. As protein: CASMTQGVITDTQYF.

The rearrangement uses TRBV27 and TRBJ2-1; D uncertain. Germline CDR1 reads MNHEY; CDR2 reads SMNVEV (reference sequence). The ends were cut back, 0 bases at V and 4 bases at J, with 4 bases in the middle. The CDR3 covers 13 residues. The CDR3 DNA sequence: TGTGCCAGCAGTTTATCGGCTTACAATGAGCAGTTCTTC. Amino acids: CASSLSAYNEQFF.

The V gene is TRBV5-8, the J gene TRBJ2-7; D possibly corresponds to TRBD2 (6 bases). Germline loops: CDR1 SGHTS, CDR2 YDEGEE. Trimming shortened V by 4 bases and J by 4 bases, and 15 bases separated the two germline ends. CDR3 size: 14 residues. Here the CDR3 DNA reads TGTGCCAGCAGCGTAACGCGGGACTCTTACGAGCAGTACTTC. Its translation is CASSVTRDSYEQYF.

The V call is TRBV29-1, the J call TRBJ2-1; a possible D gene is TRBD1 (6 bases). V was trimmed by 7 bases and J by 1 base, leaving 14 bases between them. This CDR3 is 14 amino acids long. The germline CDR1 and CDR2 sequences are SQVTM and ANQGSEA. CDR3 protein: CSGQAHGSYNEQFF. CDR3 coding DNA: TGCAGCGGACAGGCCCACGGGTCCTACAATGAGCAGTTCTTC.

This chain uses TRBV6-5 with TRBJ2-5; 8 bases are shared with TRBD2. The better agreement between TRBJ2-7 and the DNA end casts doubt on the J call. The CDR3 length is 15 residues. Germline CDR1 MNHEY, CDR2 SVGAGI. CDR3 residues: CASSYSGGLAYEQYF. In DNA form, the CDR3 reads TGTGCCAGCAGTTACAGTGGGGGACTAGCCTACGAGCAGTACTTC.

This clone was seen a handful of times. The chain combines TRBV6-1 with TRBJ1-1; no firm D call. V lost 2 bases, J lost 1 base, and 5 bases lay in between. Per germline, CDR1 MNHNS and CDR2 SASEGT. This CDR3 has 13 residues. The CDR3 region is CASSETRNTEAFF. CDR3 sequence (DNA): TGTGCCAGCAGTGAAACTAGGAACACTGAAGCTTTCTTT.

The V and J genes are TRBV10-3 and TRBJ1-2, with D hard to call. V lost 5 bases and J 8 bases, leaving 21 bases between the germline ends. The CDR3 runs to 15 residues. Germline CDR1 and CDR2: ENHRY and SYGVKD. The CDR3 here is CAISPAMNQAFGYTF. The CDR3 coding sequence is TGTGCCATCAGTCCGGCTATGAATCAGGCCTTCGGCTACACCTTC.